This T cell receptor (beta chain) was captured by sequencing in a study of T-cell reconstitution after alpha-beta-depleted transplantation in children. This clonotype was seen repeatedly, ten times or more. Its cognate antigen is unknown. Findings and limits, study-wide: The origin of alpha-beta T cells about two months after transplant was reportedly several hundred expanded graft clones. Most T-cell counts and diversity one year after the transplant came from T cells that were newly produced. Surviving recipient T cells and intrathymic progenitors accounted for some patients' high TCRbeta diversity at day 60.

A TCRbeta library incorporating unique molecular identifiers was prepared. TCRdb reprocessed the PCR reads with MiXCR, giving one entry per CDR3 protein. The sample records around 70,000 distinct CDR3 sequences, about a tenth being singletons. Germline V gives CDR1 SGHRS, CDR2 YFSETQ. V was trimmed by 4 bases and J by 5 bases, leaving 16 bases between them. The CDR3 length is 15 residues. The rearrangement joins TRBV5-1 to TRBJ1-5; a weak D match, TRBD1 (5 bases). The sequencing used PBMCs, collected before TCRalphabeta/CD19-depleted stem cell transplant. This receptor was taken from a boy aged 5-17 years with acute myeloid leukemia, due to receive a stem cell transplant. CDR3 residues: CASSLTGAKDQPQHF. Here the CDR3 DNA reads TGCGCCAGCAGCCTGACTGGGGCGAAAGATCAGCCCCAGCATTTT. Supplemented by reference TRBV5-1 and TRBJ1-5, the full variable domain reads KAGVTQTPRYLIKTRGQQVTLSCSPISGHRSVSWYQQTPGQGLQFLFEYFSETQRNKGNFPGRFSGRQFSNSRSEMNVSTLELGDSALYLCASSLTGAKDQPQHFGDGTRLSIL.